This T cell receptor beta chain stems from a study of T cells in Graves' hyperthyroidism and ophthalmopathy (dated by TCRdb to 2018 to 2020). For the study in its entirety: Peripheral blood samples were taken at the time of initial diagnosis, prior to any treatment. TCR V-J signatures able to tell the groups apart were searched for in a discovery cohort of about a hundred patients, of whom 40 to 45 had Graves' ophthalmopathy and some 60 had stable Graves' hyperthyroidism. Prospective prediction of ophthalmopathy was tested in an independent validation cohort of fewer than 20 hyperthyroidism patients and 15 to 17 patients who later progressed to ophthalmopathy. The 90 to 100 discovery patients were randomly divided into training and test sets at a 7:3 ratio. In addition, the study compared T-cell repertoires in thyroid tissue and in blood from about 6 Graves' hyperthyroidism patients. Once sampling was done, hyperthyroidism patients were given methimazole at a starting dose of 30 mg daily, whereas ophthalmopathy patients were given high-dose intravenous methylprednisolone. The paper describes TCR Vbeta CDR3 sequencing of fewer than 150 peripheral blood samples, made up of approximately 40 ophthalmopathy patients, over 70 hyperthyroidism patients and roughly 17 progressor patients.

TCR beta CDR3 regions were amplified from RNA transcripts. For the first round of RT-PCR on the TCR CDR3, the HTBI primer set was used together with the Qiagen OneStep RT-PCR kit. A second multiplex PCR round built the libraries, followed by size selection and purification. Paired-end sequencing of the libraries was performed with 100 bp reads on an Illumina HiSeq2000. Regarding the original processing steps: SOAPnuke was used to process the raw data, with reads discarded if the reads contained adapters or uncalled bases, had a mean Phred below 15, or lacked an exact constant-primer or identifier match. High-quality paired reads were merged using COPE v1.2.5, and each unique nucleotide sequence was defined as a clonotype. Clonotypes were aligned to IMGT TRBV, TRBD and TRBJ reference segments using MiTCR v1.1. The analysis included only V-J combinations with a frequency above 0.0001, which together covered more than 99% of the repertoires. A TCS score was defined as the ratio of F50 (clonal expansion) to E x V (chaos), with BLOSUM62-based TCRdist applied between CDR3 peptides within each V-J. Welch's t-statistics and random forest reduced 500 to 550 V-J features to 10 to 15, which were used in a naive Bayes classifier (R e1071). TCRdb reworked the public reads: Q25 trimming with fastp, MiXCR clone assembly, productive beta chains retained. Here each entry gathers all rows of one CDR3 protein and keeps the most common genes and DNA. Clone size and V and J calls follow TCRdb, not the original study. The sample table lists about 550,000 distinct CDR3 sequences, less than 25% of them with a count of one. Clones ranked in the top ten supply more than 25% of the sample.

As for this clonotype: Its specific antigen is unknown. Per-base qualities were not stored, and no clone one base away is much larger.

CDR1 SGHVS and CDR2 FQNEAQ are derived from the germline V gene. V is shortened by 4 bases, J by 2 bases, and the region joining them spans 13 bases. The CDR3 runs 15 amino acids, cysteine and phenylalanine included. Here the CDR3 DNA is all that survives: 45 bases in frame from base 1. Graves' hyperthyroidism was defined as stable when no progression to ophthalmopathy occurred over 18 months of follow-up. The hyperthyroidism patients were between 18 and 65 years old and newly diagnosed, with a disease duration of less than 2 months. Patients with uncontrolled infections, other autoimmune diseases, pregnancy or lactation were excluded. Diagnoses were based on clinical symptoms, serum thyroxine and TRAb, thyroid ultrasound and orbital computed tomography. PBMCs were separated from over 9 ml of fresh peripheral blood using Ficoll-Paque density gradient centrifugation. Total RNA was extracted with Trizol reagent, and quality was checked on an Agilent 2100 Bioanalyzer.

Overall study results and their limits: Most expanded thyroid clonotypes (frequency above 0.001) were also found in blood, which suggests that blood repertoires may mirror thyroid immune responses. Ophthalmopathy was separated from stable hyperthyroidism by a 13 V-J signature model, with just over 85% sensitivity and about 81% specificity obtained in cross-validation and 80%/75% obtained in testing. No statistical method was used to set the sample size in advance, and investigators knew the group allocation. In validation, the model predicted progression to ophthalmopathy with 55% to 71% sensitivity and about 72% specificity, a median of about six months before onset.

The sample taken for sequencing was blood. The chain links TRBV7-8 with TRBJ2-3; the best D guess is TRBD2, with 5 bases matching. This clonotype was sampled from a man between 18 and 29 years old with Graves' hyperthyroidism. This receptor has the CDR3 CASSSGLDHTDTQYF. The DNA sequence is as follows: TGTGCCAGCAGCTCCGGACTCGACCACACAGATACGCAGTATTTT.